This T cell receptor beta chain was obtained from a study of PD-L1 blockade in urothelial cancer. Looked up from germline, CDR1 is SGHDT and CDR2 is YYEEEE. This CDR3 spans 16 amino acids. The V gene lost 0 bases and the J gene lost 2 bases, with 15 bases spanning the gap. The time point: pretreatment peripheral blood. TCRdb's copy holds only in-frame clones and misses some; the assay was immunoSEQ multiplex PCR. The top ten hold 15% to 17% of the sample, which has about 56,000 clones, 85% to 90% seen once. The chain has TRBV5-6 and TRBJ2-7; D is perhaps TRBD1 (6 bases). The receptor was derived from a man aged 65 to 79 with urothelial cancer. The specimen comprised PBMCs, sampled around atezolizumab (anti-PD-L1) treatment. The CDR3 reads CASSLDGTGRPYEQYF. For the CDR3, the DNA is TGTGCCAGCAGCTTGGACGGCACAGGGCGCCCCTACGAGCAGTACTTC. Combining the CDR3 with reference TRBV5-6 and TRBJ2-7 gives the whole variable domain DAGVTQSPTHLIKTRGQQVTLRCSPKSGHDTVSWYQQALGQGPQFIFQYYEEEERQRGNFPDRFSGHQFPNYSSELNVNALLLGDSALYLCASSLDGTGRPYEQYFGPGTRLTVT.